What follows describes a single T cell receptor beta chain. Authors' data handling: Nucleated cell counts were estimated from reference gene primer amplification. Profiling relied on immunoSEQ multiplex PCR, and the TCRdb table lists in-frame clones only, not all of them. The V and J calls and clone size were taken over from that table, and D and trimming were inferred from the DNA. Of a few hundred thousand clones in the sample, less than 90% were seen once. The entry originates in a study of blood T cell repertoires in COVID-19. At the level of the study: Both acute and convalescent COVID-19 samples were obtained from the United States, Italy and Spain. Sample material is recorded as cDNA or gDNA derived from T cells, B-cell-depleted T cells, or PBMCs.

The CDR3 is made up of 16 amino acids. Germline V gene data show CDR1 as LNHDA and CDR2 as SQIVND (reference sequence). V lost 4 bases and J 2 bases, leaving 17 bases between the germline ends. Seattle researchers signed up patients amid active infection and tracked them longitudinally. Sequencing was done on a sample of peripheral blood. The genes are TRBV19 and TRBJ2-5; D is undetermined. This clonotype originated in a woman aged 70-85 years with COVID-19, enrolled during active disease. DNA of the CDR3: TGTGCCAGTAGTACTACCCGAGTGAGGTTGCAAGAGACCCAGTACTTC. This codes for CASSTTRVRLQETQYF.